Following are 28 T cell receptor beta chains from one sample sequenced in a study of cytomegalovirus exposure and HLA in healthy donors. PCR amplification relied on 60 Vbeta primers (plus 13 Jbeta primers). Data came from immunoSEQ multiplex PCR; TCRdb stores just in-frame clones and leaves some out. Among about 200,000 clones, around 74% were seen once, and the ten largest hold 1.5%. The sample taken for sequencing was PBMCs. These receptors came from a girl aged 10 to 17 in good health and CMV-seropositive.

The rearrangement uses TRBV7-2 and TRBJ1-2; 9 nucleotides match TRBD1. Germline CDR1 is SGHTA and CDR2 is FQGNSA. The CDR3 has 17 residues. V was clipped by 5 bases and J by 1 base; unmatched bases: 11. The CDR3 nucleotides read TGTGCCAGCAGCCTACAGGGGGCGCCGCCCGGTAACTATGGCTACACCTTC. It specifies CASSLQGAPPGNYGYTF.

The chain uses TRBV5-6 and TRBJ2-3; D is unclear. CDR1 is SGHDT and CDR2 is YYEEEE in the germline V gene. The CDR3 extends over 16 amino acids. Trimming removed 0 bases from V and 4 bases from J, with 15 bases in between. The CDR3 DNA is TGTGCCAGCAGCTTGGCACCCCGTGGGCACGCAGATACGCAGTATTTT. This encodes CASSLAPRGHADTQYF.

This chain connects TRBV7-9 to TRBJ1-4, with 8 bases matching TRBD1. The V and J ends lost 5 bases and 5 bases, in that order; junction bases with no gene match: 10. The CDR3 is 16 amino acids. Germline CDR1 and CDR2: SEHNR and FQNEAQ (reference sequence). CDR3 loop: CASSNPRGLNNEKLFF. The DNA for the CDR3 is TGTGCCAGCAGCAACCCCAGGGGGCTTAACAATGAAAAACTGTTTTTT.

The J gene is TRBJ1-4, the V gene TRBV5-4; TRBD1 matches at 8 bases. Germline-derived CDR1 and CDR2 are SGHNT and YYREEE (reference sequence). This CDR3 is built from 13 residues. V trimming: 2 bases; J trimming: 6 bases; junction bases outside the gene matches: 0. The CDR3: CASSLQGDEKLFF. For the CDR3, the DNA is TGTGCCAGCAGCTTACAGGGGGATGAAAAACTGTTTTTT.

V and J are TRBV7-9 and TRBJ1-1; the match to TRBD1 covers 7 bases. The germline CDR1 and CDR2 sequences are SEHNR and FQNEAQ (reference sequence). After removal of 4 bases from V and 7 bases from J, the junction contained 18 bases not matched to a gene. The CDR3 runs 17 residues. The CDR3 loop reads CASSSTGLKARRDEAFF. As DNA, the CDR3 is TGTGCCAGCAGCTCGACAGGGCTTAAGGCCCGACGGGATGAAGCTTTCTTT.

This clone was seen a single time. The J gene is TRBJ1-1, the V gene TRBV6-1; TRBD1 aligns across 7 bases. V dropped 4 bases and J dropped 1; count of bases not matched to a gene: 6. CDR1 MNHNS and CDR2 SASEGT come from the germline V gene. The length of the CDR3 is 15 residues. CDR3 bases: TGTGCCAGCAGTGGGGGGACAGCCTCGAACACTGAAGCTTTCTTT. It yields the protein CASSGGTASNTEAFF.

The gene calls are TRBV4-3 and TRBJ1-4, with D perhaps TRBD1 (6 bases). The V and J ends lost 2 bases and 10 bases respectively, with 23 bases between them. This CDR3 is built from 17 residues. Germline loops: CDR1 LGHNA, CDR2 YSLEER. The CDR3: CASSQLPHREGGGKLFF. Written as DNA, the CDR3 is TGCGCCAGCAGCCAACTACCCCACAGGGAAGGTGGCGGAAAACTGTTTTTT.

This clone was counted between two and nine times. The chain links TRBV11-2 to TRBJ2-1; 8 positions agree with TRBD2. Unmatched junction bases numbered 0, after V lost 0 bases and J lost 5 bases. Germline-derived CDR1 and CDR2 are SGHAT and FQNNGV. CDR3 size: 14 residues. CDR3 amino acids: CASSLELADNEQFF. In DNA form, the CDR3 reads TGTGCCAGCAGCTTAGAACTAGCGGACAATGAGCAGTTCTTC.

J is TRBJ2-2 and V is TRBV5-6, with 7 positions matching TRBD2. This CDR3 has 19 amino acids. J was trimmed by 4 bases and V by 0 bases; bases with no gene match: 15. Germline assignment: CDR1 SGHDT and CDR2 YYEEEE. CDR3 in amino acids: CASSLVIAGVKFGTGELFF. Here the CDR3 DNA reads TGTGCCAGCAGCTTGGTCATTGCGGGGGTCAAATTTGGCACCGGGGAGCTGTTTTTT.

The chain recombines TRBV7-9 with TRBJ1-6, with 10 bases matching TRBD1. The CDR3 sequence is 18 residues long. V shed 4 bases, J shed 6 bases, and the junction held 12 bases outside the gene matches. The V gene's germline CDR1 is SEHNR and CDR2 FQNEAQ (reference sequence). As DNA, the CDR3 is TGTGCCAGCAGCTCCTTGGGGTATGACAGGGGGCTTAATTCACCCCTCCACTTT. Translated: CASSSLGYDRGLNSPLHF.

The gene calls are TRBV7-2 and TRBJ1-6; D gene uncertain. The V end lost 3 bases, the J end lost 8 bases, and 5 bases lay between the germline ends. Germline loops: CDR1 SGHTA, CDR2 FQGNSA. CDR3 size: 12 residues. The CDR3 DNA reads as TGTGCCAGCAGCTTCGTATATTCACCCCTCCACTTT. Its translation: CASSFVYSPLHF.

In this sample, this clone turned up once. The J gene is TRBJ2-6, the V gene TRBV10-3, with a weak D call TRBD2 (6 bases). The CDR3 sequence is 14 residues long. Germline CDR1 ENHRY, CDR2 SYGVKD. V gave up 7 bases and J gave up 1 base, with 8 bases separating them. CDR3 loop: CAIMGGSGANVLTF. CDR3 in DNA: TGTGCCATCATGGGGGGTTCTGGGGCCAACGTCCTGACTTTC.

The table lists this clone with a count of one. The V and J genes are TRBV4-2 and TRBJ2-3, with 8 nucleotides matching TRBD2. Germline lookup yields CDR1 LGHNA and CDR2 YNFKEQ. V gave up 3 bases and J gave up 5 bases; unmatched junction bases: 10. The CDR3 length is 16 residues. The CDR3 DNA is TGTGCCAGCAGCCAGGGCCGGGGGGGCCAGGTAGATACGCAGTATTTT. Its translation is CASSQGRGGQVDTQYF.

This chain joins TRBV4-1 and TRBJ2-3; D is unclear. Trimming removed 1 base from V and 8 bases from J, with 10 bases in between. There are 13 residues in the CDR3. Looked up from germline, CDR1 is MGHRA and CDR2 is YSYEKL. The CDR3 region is CASSQVTVRTQYF. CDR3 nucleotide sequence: TGCGCCAGCAGCCAAGTAACGGTGCGTACGCAGTATTTT.

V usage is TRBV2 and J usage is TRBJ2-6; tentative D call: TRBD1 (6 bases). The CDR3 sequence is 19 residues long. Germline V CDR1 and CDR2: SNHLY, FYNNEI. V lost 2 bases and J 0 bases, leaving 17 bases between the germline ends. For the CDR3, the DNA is TGTGCCAGCAGTGAATTTACCCCCAGGGGCCCCTCTGGGGCCAACGTCCTGACTTTC. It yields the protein CASSEFTPRGPSGANVLTF.

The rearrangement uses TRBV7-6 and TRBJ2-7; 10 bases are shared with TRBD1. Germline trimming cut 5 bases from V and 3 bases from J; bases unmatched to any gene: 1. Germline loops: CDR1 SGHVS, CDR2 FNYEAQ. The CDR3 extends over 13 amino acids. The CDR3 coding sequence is TGTGCCAGCAGCGGGGACAGGGGCTACGAGCAGTACTTC. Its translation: CASSGDRGYEQYF.

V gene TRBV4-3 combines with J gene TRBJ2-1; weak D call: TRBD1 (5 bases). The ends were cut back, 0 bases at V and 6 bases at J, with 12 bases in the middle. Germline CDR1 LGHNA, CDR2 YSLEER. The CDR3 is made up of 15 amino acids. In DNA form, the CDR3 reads TGCGCCAGCAGCCAAGAAGCAGGGCATGGCAATGAGCAGTTCTTC. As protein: CASSQEAGHGNEQFF.

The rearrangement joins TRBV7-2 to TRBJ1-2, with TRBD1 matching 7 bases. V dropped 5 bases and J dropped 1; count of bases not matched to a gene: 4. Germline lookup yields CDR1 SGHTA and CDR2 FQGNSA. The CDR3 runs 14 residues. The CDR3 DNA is TGTGCCAGCAGCCCGGGGACAGTTAACTATGGCTACACCTTC. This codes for CASSPGTVNYGYTF.

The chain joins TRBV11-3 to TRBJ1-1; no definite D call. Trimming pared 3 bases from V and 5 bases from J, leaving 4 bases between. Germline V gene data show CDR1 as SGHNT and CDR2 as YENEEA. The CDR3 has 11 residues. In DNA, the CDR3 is TGTGCCAGCAGCTTGAGGACTGAAGCTTTCTTT. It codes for CASSLRTEAFF.

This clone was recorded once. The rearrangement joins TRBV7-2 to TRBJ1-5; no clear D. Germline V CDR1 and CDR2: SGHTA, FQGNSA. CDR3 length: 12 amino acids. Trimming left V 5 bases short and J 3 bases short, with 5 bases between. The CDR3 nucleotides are TGTGCCAGCAGCCCTTTCAATCAGCCCCAGCATTTT. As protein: CASSPFNQPQHF.

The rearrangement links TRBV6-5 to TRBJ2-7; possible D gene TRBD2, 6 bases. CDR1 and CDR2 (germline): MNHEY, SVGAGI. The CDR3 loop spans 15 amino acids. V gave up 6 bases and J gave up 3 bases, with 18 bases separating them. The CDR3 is CASRWGSGDYYEQYF. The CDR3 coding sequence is TGTGCCAGCAGGTGGGGGTCGGGGGATTACTACGAGCAGTACTTC.

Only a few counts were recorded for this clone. The chain's CDR3 is CASRDNIRANTEAFF. In DNA form, the CDR3 reads TGCGCCAGCAGGGACAATATCCGGGCGAACACTGAAGCTTTCTTT. This chain links TRBV4-3 with TRBJ1-1; possible D gene TRBD1, 5 bases. The V end was cut by 6 bases, the J end by 1 base, with 15 bases between. The V gene's germline CDR1 is LGHNA and CDR2 YSLEER. The CDR3 consists of 15 residues.

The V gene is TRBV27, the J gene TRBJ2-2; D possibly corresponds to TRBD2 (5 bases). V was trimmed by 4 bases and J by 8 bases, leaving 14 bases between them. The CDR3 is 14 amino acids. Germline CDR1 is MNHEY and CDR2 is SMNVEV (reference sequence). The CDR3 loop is CASSSRGGGGELFF. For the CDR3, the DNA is TGTGCCAGCAGTTCCCGAGGAGGCGGGGGGGAGCTGTTTTTT.

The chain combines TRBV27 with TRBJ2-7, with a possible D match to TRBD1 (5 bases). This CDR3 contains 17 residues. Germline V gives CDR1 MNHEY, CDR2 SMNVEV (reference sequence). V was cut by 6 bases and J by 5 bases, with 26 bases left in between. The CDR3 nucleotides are TGTGCCAGCAGATCGATAAGTCAGGGTCCAAGTACTCACGAGCAGTACTTC. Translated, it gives CASRSISQGPSTHEQYF.

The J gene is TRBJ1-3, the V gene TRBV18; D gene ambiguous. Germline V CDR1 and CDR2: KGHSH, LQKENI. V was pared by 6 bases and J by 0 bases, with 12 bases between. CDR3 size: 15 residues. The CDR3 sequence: CASSIGRDSGNTIYF. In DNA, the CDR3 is TGTGCCAGCTCGATCGGACGGGACTCTGGAAACACCATATATTTT.

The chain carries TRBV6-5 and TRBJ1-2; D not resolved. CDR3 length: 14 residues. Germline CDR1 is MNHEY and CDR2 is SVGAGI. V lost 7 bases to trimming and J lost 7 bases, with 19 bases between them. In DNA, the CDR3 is TGTGCCAGCACTGAAATCAGCGGGTCGGGTGGCTACACCTTC. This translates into CASTEISGSGGYTF.

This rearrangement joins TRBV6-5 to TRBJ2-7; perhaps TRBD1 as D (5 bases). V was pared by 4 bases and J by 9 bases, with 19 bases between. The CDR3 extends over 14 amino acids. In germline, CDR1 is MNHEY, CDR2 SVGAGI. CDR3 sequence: CASSSPTDTLVQYF. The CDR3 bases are TGTGCCAGCAGTTCTCCAACGGACACCCTGGTGCAGTACTTC.

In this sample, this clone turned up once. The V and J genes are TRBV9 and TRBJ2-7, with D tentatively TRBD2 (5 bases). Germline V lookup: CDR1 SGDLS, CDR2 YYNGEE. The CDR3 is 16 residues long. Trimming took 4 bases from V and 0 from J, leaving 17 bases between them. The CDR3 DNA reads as TGTGCCAGCAGCCTTACCCCGGAGGTTACCTCCTACGAGCAGTACTTC. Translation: CASSLTPEVTSYEQYF. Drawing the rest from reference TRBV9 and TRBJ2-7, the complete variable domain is DSGVTQTPKHLITATGQRVTLRCSPRSGDLSVYWYQQSLDQGLQFLIQYYNGEERAKGNILERFSAQQFPDLHSELNLSSLELGDSALYFCASSLTPEVTSYEQYFGPGTRLTVT.